Listed here are 17 T cell receptor beta chains from one sample, sequenced in a study of cytotoxic CD8 clonotypes in ibrutinib-treated CLL. Assay used: immunoSEQ multiplex PCR; TCRdb lists only in-frame clones, some missing. The table lists some 350,000 clones, about 64% of them singletons. Source: PBMCs, taken after 36 months of ibrutinib treatment. The receptors originated from a human donor with chronic lymphocytic leukemia.

This rearrangement joins TRBV6-6 to TRBJ2-7; no clear D gene. Trimming left V 3 bases short and J 6 bases short, with 12 bases between. CDR1 and CDR2 from the germline V gene are MNHNY and SVGAGI (reference sequence). The CDR3 sequence is 13 residues long. CDR3 loop: CASSYMIIGEQYF. In nucleotides, the CDR3 is TGTGCCAGCAGTTATATGATAATTGGCGAGCAGTACTTC.

The gene calls are TRBV19 and TRBJ1-1, with D unresolved. CDR1 and CDR2 (germline): LNHDA, SQIVND (reference sequence). The CDR3 is made up of 16 amino acids. Trimming removed 3 bases at V and 7 bases at J, with 21 bases between. The CDR3 coding sequence is TGTGCCAGTAGTATGGGATTATGGGTTCCGTTTAGTGAAGCTTTCTTT. Encoded protein: CASSMGLWVPFSEAFF.

As concerns this clone: The sample carries other DNA sequences with the same CDR3. The J gene is TRBJ1-1, the V gene TRBV5-1; D call uncertain. Germline assignment: CDR1 SGHRS and CDR2 YFSETQ. The V end was cut by 1 base, the J end by 1 base, with 5 bases between. This CDR3 region has 13 residues. The DNA of the CDR3 is TGCGCCAGCAGCTTGAGAGGGAACACTGAAGCTTTCTTT. It codes for CASSLRGNTEAFF.

This clone was counted only a few times. This chain links TRBV6-5 with TRBJ2-6; 8 nucleotides align to TRBD1. The CDR3 runs 15 residues. Germline loops: CDR1 MNHEY, CDR2 SVGAGI. V dropped 8 bases and J dropped 2; count of bases not matched to a gene: 5. The CDR3 DNA is TGTGCCAGCGGGACAGGCGCTCCTGGGGCCAACGTCCTGACTTTC. Translating it yields CASGTGAPGANVLTF.

The chain is built from TRBV4-1 and TRBJ1-1; D gene ambiguous. The CDR3 spans 15 residues. V was cut by 4 bases and J by 2 bases, with 14 bases left in between. CDR1 is MGHRA and CDR2 is YSYEKL in the germline V gene. Here the CDR3 reads CASSRWVTINTEAFF. CDR3 DNA sequence: TGCGCCAGCAGCCGCTGGGTGACCATAAACACTGAAGCTTTCTTT.

This chain joins TRBV4-2 and TRBJ2-7; TRBD1 aligns across 9 bases. The V gene end was trimmed by 4 bases and the J gene end by 3 bases; junction bases not matched to a gene: 7. The germline gives CDR1 LGHNA, CDR2 YNFKEQ. CDR3 length equals 15 residues. Here the CDR3 reads CASSPRGTGFYEQYF. CDR3 coding DNA: TGTGCCAGCAGCCCGAGAGGGACAGGGTTCTACGAGCAGTACTTC.

This clone was detected only a few times. The gene calls are TRBV5-1 and TRBJ2-7; TRBD1 agrees at 10 bases. The junction had 6 bases not matched to a gene; V was cut back by 5 bases and J by 4 bases. The CDR3 sequence is 14 residues long. The germline V gene encodes CDR1 SGHRS and CDR2 YFSETQ. The CDR3: CASSWTGGIYEQYF. The CDR3 region has the DNA TGCGCCAGCAGTTGGACAGGGGGGATTTACGAGCAGTACTTC.

The chain joins TRBV5-1 to TRBJ2-2; the D call may be TRBD1 or TRBD2 (5 bases each). Germline CDR1 is SGHRS and CDR2 is YFSETQ. Trimming stripped 4 bases from V and 0 bases from J, with 13 bases between. CDR3 length equals 16 residues. The DNA for the CDR3 is TGCGCCAGCAGCGGGGACCGAGGCGCGAACACCGGGGAGCTGTTTTTT. Residues: CASSGDRGANTGELFF. The variable domain in full, completed from reference TRBV5-1 and TRBJ2-2, reads KAGVTQTPRYLIKTRGQQVTLSCSPISGHRSVSWYQQTPGQGLQFLFEYFSETQRNKGNFPGRFSGRQFSNSRSEMNVSTLELGDSALYLCASSGDRGANTGELFFGEGSRLTVL.

CDR3 sequence (DNA): TGTGCCAGCAGCTCGGCGGGGGGGCTCGCCGGGGAGCTGTTTTTT. Translation gives CASSSAGGLAGELFF. V is TRBV11-3 and J is TRBJ2-2; TRBD2 matches 9 bases. Trimming removed 4 bases from V and 6 bases from J; junction bases left unmatched: 6. This CDR3 spans 15 amino acids. CDR1 SGHNT and CDR2 YENEEA come from the germline V gene.

The chain recombines TRBV7-6 with TRBJ2-3; the D gene is possibly TRBD1 (6 bases). This CDR3 region has 16 residues. The V and J ends lost 5 bases and 5 bases respectively, with 20 bases between them. CDR1 and CDR2 from the germline V gene are SGHVS and FNYEAQ. CDR3 in amino acids: CASSPSHREVGDTQYF. CDR3 nucleotides: TGTGCCAGCAGCCCAAGCCACAGGGAAGTGGGAGATACGCAGTATTTT.

This sequence joins TRBV7-6 and TRBJ2-7, with D hard to call. Germline lookup yields CDR1 SGHVS and CDR2 FNYEAQ. V lost 6 bases and J lost 5, with 11 bases in between. This CDR3 spans 12 amino acids. For the CDR3, the DNA is TGTGCCAGCAGTTTGGCGGATCACGAGCAGTACTTC. This codes for CASSLADHEQYF.

The gene calls are TRBV7-2 and TRBJ2-7; D call uncertain. The CDR3 extends over 14 amino acids. V shed 1 base and J shed 1 base, with 8 bases lying between them. Germline CDR1 reads SGHTA; CDR2 reads FQGNSA. CDR3 DNA sequence: TGTGCCAGCAGCTTAGTTGCGCCTTCCTACGAGCAGTACTTC. The encoded protein is CASSLVAPSYEQYF.

The gene calls are TRBV5-6 and TRBJ1-2; TRBD1 agrees at 7 bases. Germline-derived CDR1 and CDR2 are SGHDT and YYEEEE. The trim removed 5 bases at V and 2 bases at J, leaving 9 bases unmatched. This CDR3 is 15 amino acids long. CDR3 region: CASRARGTRNYGYTF. In nucleotides, the CDR3 is TGTGCCAGCAGGGCCAGGGGGACGAGGAACTATGGCTACACCTTC.

The V call is TRBV29-1, the J call TRBJ2-1; D is undetermined. The V gene's germline CDR1 is SQVTM and CDR2 ANQGSEA. The length of the CDR3 is 13 residues. The V end lost 1 base, the J end lost 7 bases, and 11 bases lay between the germline ends. CDR3 DNA: TGCAGCGTTGAAGTGGCTTGGGTTAATGAGCAGTTCTTC. This gives the protein CSVEVAWVNEQFF.

This clone was found a few times. For the CDR3, the DNA is TGTGCCAGCAGCCCCCGCGGGGTCGTCCAAGAGACCCAGTACTTC. It codes for CASSPRGVVQETQYF. The chain joins TRBV9 to TRBJ2-5; maybe TRBD2 (6 bases). The V gene's germline CDR1 is SGDLS and CDR2 YYNGEE. The CDR3 consists of 15 residues. V was cut by 4 bases and J by 1 base, with 14 bases left in between.

This clone has more than one count but fewer than ten. CDR3 DNA: TGTGCCAGCTCACCGGGCCAGGTCAAAGTCGGGGAGACCCAGTACTTC. This codes for CASSPGQVKVGETQYF. The V and J genes are TRBV18 and TRBJ2-5; D is uncertain. Trimming pared 3 bases from V and 5 bases from J, leaving 19 bases between. CDR3 length: 16 residues. Germline lookup yields CDR1 KGHSH and CDR2 LQKENI.

This rearrangement joins TRBV10-2 to TRBJ2-7; D perhaps matches TRBD1 (6 bases). V was shortened by 6 bases and J by 5 bases, with 11 bases between the two germline ends. Germline V gives CDR1 WSHSY, CDR2 SAAADI. This CDR3 spans 12 amino acids. CDR3 in amino acids: CASSGRGDEQYF. The CDR3 DNA is TGCGCCAGCAGCGGCAGGGGAGACGAGCAGTACTTC.